This T cell receptor beta chain was captured by sequencing in a study of beta chain features in type 1 diabetes. Across the study: The samples had 100 million to 140 million sorted cells examined in all.

To note about this clone: Antigen: not known.

Trimming removed 2 bases from V and 7 bases from J, with 6 bases in between. This CDR3 comprises 13 residues. Germline CDR1 reads MNHEY; CDR2 reads SVGAGI. Every isolated RNA sample was fully reverse transcribed, so sequencing captured expressed TCRB transcripts. Profiling relied on immunoSEQ multiplex PCR, and the TCRdb table lists in-frame clones only, not all of them. The sample contains about 340,000 clones, about a tenth of which appear only once. General study points: Any HLA type influence on TCRB rearrangement was left unresolved here. PCR might preferentially amplify shorter templates, equally in patients and controls. In all four CD4+ subsets, TCRB CDR3 length was significantly, moderately reduced in type 1 diabetes.

The gene calls are TRBV6-5 and TRBJ1-6; D ambiguous. Material: central memory CD4+ T cells from blood. The TCR comes from a man younger than 40 with type 1 diabetes. CDR3 nucleotide sequence: TGTGCCAGCAGTTACGGGAAGAATTCACCCCTCCACTTT. As protein: CASSYGKNSPLHF.